These 28 T cell receptor beta chains were all obtained from the same sample, sequenced in a study of shared clonotypes between healthy human individuals. The table came from immunoSEQ multiplex PCR; TCRdb's copy has only in-frame clones and leaves some out. The repertoire has a few hundred thousand clones, around three quarters of them found once; the top ten carry about 12%. Sequencing was done on a sample of PBMCs. The receptors derive from a woman between 35 and 50 years old in good health. Some clones in this sample may be carry-over from other donors' samples.

This clone appeared a few times. V usage is TRBV19 and J usage is TRBJ2-5, with D perhaps given as TRBD1 or TRBD2 (5 bases each). The CDR3 consists of 15 residues. V was shortened by 1 base and J by 1 base, with 10 bases between the two germline ends. Germline CDR1 LNHDA, CDR2 SQIVND (reference sequence). CDR3 sequence reads: CASSIGPGTQETQYF. Written as DNA, the CDR3 is TGTGCCAGTAGTATAGGTCCAGGGACCCAAGAGACCCAGTACTTC.

Remarks on this clone: The same CDR3 is also encoded by other DNA sequences in this sample. V usage is TRBV5-6 and J usage is TRBJ2-7; 7 bases are shared with TRBD1. CDR3 length equals 13 residues. Trimming took 3 bases from V and 3 from J; bases not matched to a gene: 3. The germline V gene encodes CDR1 SGHDT and CDR2 YYEEEE. CDR3 sequence: CASSSTGRYEQYF. CDR3 DNA: TGTGCCAGCAGCTCGACAGGGCGCTACGAGCAGTACTTC.

The chain combines TRBV13 with TRBJ2-2; D is unresolved. Germline CDR1 and CDR2: PRHDT and FYEKMQ (reference sequence). This CDR3 spans 13 amino acids. Deletions cut 3 bases from V and 3 bases from J, with 5 bases between. The CDR3 here is CASSFGDTGELFF. The CDR3 DNA follows: TGTGCCAGCAGCTTTGGGGACACCGGGGAGCTGTTTTTT.

V and J are TRBV2 and TRBJ2-1; TRBD2 aligns across 9 bases. V lost 10 bases, J lost 2 bases, and 6 bases stayed unmatched. The CDR3 totals 14 residues. Germline V gene sequence: CDR1 SNHLY, CDR2 FYNNEI. The DNA of the CDR3 is TGTGCCACACTGACTAGCGGTCCCTACAATGAGCAGTTCTTC. It is translated as CATLTSGPYNEQFF.

CDR3 amino acids: CATSRDRGPTSTDTQYF. The CDR3 bases are TGTGCCACCAGCAGAGATCGTGGACCGACAAGCACAGATACGCAGTATTTT. The V and J genes are TRBV15 and TRBJ2-3; D gene uncertain. V lost 0 bases and J 0 bases, leaving 13 bases between the germline ends. This CDR3 has 17 amino acids. Looked up from germline, CDR1 is LNHNV and CDR2 is YYDKDF (reference sequence).

This chain links TRBV4-1 with TRBJ2-1, with 8 bases identical to TRBD1. CDR3 length: 14 amino acids. The germline CDR1 and CDR2 sequences are MGHRA and YSYEKL. Losses at the gene ends were 3 bases for V and 8 bases for J; bases not matched to a gene: 6. CDR3 amino acids: CASSHKDRAYEQFF. As DNA, the CDR3 is TGCGCCAGCAGCCACAAGGACAGGGCTTATGAGCAGTTCTTC.

This clone showed up just a few times. The chain joins TRBV5-4 to TRBJ2-5; 7 bases are shared with TRBD1. This CDR3 comprises 16 residues. V dropped 4 bases and J dropped 4; count of bases not matched to a gene: 13. In germline, CDR1 is SGHNT, CDR2 YYREEE (reference sequence). CDR3 residues: CASSGRDSPLGETQYF. CDR3 DNA sequence: TGTGCCAGCAGCGGTAGGGACAGCCCCCTGGGAGAGACCCAGTACTTC.

V usage is TRBV19 and J usage is TRBJ2-1, with TRBD2 matching 10 bases. Germline CDR1 reads LNHDA; CDR2 reads SQIVND (reference sequence). The CDR3 runs 15 residues. Trimming at V came to 5 bases and at J to 2 bases, leaving 3 bases not matched to a gene. The CDR3 loop is CASSLGLATYNEQFF. CDR3 DNA: TGTGCCAGTAGTCTGGGACTAGCGACCTACAATGAGCAGTTCTTC.

CDR3 in amino acids: CASRGEGDPSETQYF. CDR3 nucleotides: TGCGCCAGCAGAGGGGAGGGGGACCCCTCAGAGACCCAGTACTTC. J is TRBJ2-5 and V is TRBV5-1; possibly TRBD2 for D (7 bases). V gave up 5 bases and J gave up 4 bases, with 18 bases separating them. Germline V gene lookup returns CDR1 SGHRS and CDR2 YFSETQ. The CDR3 contains 15 residues. Complete variable domain (other parts from reference TRBV5-1 and TRBJ2-5): KAGVTQTPRYLIKTRGQQVTLSCSPISGHRSVSWYQQTPGQGLQFLFEYFSETQRNKGNFPGRFSGRQFSNSRSEMNVSTLELGDSALYLCASRGEGDPSETQYFGPGTRLLVL.

V and J are TRBV6-1 and TRBJ2-7; D not resolved. V gave up 7 bases and J gave up 0 bases, with 13 bases separating them. Germline loops: CDR1 MNHNS, CDR2 SASEGT. This CDR3 has 14 residues. CDR3 sequence: CASTPLASSYEQYF. CDR3 coding DNA: TGTGCCAGCACCCCCCTGGCTAGCTCCTACGAGCAGTACTTC.

The J gene is TRBJ2-3, the V gene TRBV27; D call uncertain. Germline V gene lookup returns CDR1 MNHEY and CDR2 SMNVEV (reference sequence). This CDR3 is 15 amino acids long. Trimming left V 2 bases short and J 1 base short, with 10 bases between. The DNA of the CDR3 is TGTGCCAGCAGTTTAGCTACTCCCCGCACAGATACGCAGTATTTT. Protein product: CASSLATPRTDTQYF.

The V gene is TRBV7-3, the J gene TRBJ2-4, with 9 bases matching TRBD2. The germline V gene encodes CDR1 SGHTA and CDR2 FQGTGA. The trim removed 5 bases at V and 3 bases at J, leaving 8 bases unmatched. The CDR3 contains 16 residues. The chain's CDR3 is CASSLSSGKGKNIQYF. In DNA form, the CDR3 reads TGTGCCAGCAGCCTGTCTAGCGGGAAGGGCAAAAACATTCAGTACTTC.

This clone showed up just once. The chain couples TRBV2 to TRBJ1-1; no definite D call. Trimming removed 5 bases from V and 0 bases from J, with 7 bases in between. The CDR3 consists of 13 residues. CDR1 and CDR2 from the germline V gene are SNHLY and FYNNEI. The DNA of the CDR3 is TGTGCCAGCAGTACAGATATGAACACTGAAGCTTTCTTT. Its protein is CASSTDMNTEAFF.

The chain is built from TRBV20-1 and TRBJ2-1; TRBD1 matches 7 bases. V lost 1 base to trimming and J lost 9 bases; unmatched junction nucleotides: 0. CDR3 length: 11 residues. Germline lookup yields CDR1 DFQATT and CDR2 SNEGSKA (reference sequence). As DNA, the CDR3 is TGCAGTGCTAGAGGGACAGGTGAGCAGTTCTTC. It specifies CSARGTGEQFF.

The genes are TRBV9 and TRBJ2-7; TRBD2 agrees at 7 bases. The germline CDR1 and CDR2 sequences are SGDLS and YYNGEE. The trim removed 4 bases at V and 5 bases at J, leaving 12 bases unmatched. The CDR3 loop spans 15 amino acids. The DNA of the CDR3 is TGTGCCAGCAGCCCTGGGGGGGGTATATTCAACGAGCAGTACTTC. Its translation is CASSPGGGIFNEQYF.

This clone was recorded a few times. The chain combines TRBV7-2 with TRBJ2-5; D not resolved. Trimming took off 1 base at V and 4 bases at J, with 13 bases between the two ends. Germline CDR1 is SGHTA and CDR2 is FQGNSA. The CDR3 is 15 residues long. The CDR3 here is CASSLVAPPAETQYF. CDR3 bases: TGTGCCAGCAGCTTAGTTGCCCCCCCTGCAGAGACCCAGTACTTC.

The CDR3 coding sequence is TGTGCCACCAGCAGAGATGGGGTAGCGGGTCTGTACTACAATGAGCAGTTCTTC. It is translated as CATSRDGVAGLYYNEQFF. The chain carries TRBV15 and TRBJ2-1, with 7 nucleotides matching TRBD2. Germline-derived CDR1 and CDR2 are LNHNV and YYDKDF (reference sequence). The CDR3 runs to 18 residues. With V trimmed by 0 bases and J by 3 bases, 11 bases remained unmatched.

This clone was found a few times. The genes are TRBV5-4 and TRBJ1-1; D might be TRBD1 (6 bases). This CDR3 comprises 15 residues. Germline loops: CDR1 SGHNT, CDR2 YYREEE (reference sequence). V was clipped by 0 bases and J by 4 bases, with 13 bases between them. CDR3 loop: CASSLEGGRGTEAFF. CDR3 coding DNA: TGTGCCAGCAGCTTGGAAGGGGGTCGCGGCACTGAAGCTTTCTTT.

This chain connects TRBV10-2 to TRBJ2-7; tentatively, D is TRBD2 (7 bases). V was trimmed by 7 bases and J by 6 bases, leaving 22 bases between them. CDR1 and CDR2 from the germline V gene are WSHSY and SAAADI. The CDR3 loop spans 15 amino acids. The DNA for the CDR3 is TGCGCCAGCACCCAAGGGGGGGGTACGTTTTTCGAGCAGTACTTC. This codes for CASTQGGGTFFEQYF.

A note on this clone: Additional DNA sequences in this sample encode the identical CDR3. CDR3 DNA sequence: TGCGCCAGCAGCTTTGATCCGAACACTGAAGCTTTCTTT. Amino acid sequence: CASSFDPNTEAFF. The chain combines TRBV5-1 with TRBJ1-1; D ambiguous. The CDR3 is 13 residues long. V was cut by 2 bases and J by 1 base, with 6 bases left in between. CDR1 and CDR2 from the germline V gene are SGHRS and YFSETQ.

The chain recombines TRBV7-9 with TRBJ2-3; the match to TRBD2 covers 12 bases. The V gene end was trimmed by 1 base and the J gene end by 3 bases; junction bases not matched to a gene: 2. The germline gives CDR1 SEHNR, CDR2 FQNEAQ (reference sequence). CDR3 length: 16 amino acids. The CDR3 DNA reads as TGTGCCAGCAGCTTAGGGACTAGCGGGATTACAGATACGCAGTATTTT. It is translated as CASSLGTSGITDTQYF.

This chain joins TRBV30 and TRBJ2-3; 7 bases map to TRBD2. CDR3 length: 15 residues. The germline V gene has CDR1 GTSNPN and CDR2 SVGIG (reference sequence). Trimming took 5 bases from V and 2 from J; bases not matched to a gene: 10. CDR3 protein: CAWAPTSRHTDTQYF. The CDR3 DNA follows: TGTGCCTGGGCCCCGACTAGCAGACACACAGATACGCAGTATTTT.

As regards this clone: Other DNA sequences in the sample encode the same CDR3. The rearrangement uses TRBV5-1 and TRBJ2-5; TRBD2 matches at 11 bases. Germline lookup yields CDR1 SGHRS and CDR2 YFSETQ. The CDR3 is 14 amino acids. V lost 3 bases to trimming and J lost 3 bases; unmatched junction nucleotides: 1. The CDR3: CASSSGLAEETQYF. The CDR3 DNA is TGCGCCAGCAGCTCGGGACTAGCGGAAGAGACCCAGTACTTC.

The rearrangement links TRBV28 to TRBJ1-6, with D maybe TRBD1 (5 bases). The CDR3 is 16 amino acids. V shed 1 base and J shed 10 bases, with 17 bases lying between them. Germline CDR1 MDHEN, CDR2 SYDVKM. For the CDR3, the DNA is TGTGCCAGCAGTTTATTTAGGGGAGGGCAGGGCTCACCCCTCCACTTT. This translates into CASSLFRGGQGSPLHF. Together with reference TRBV28 and TRBJ1-6, the CDR3 gives the full variable domain: DVKVTQSSRYLVKRTGEKVFLECVQDMDHENMFWYRQDPGLGLRLIYFSYDVKMKEKGDIPEGYSVSREKKERFSLILESASTNQTSMYLCASSLFRGGQGSPLHFGNGTRLTVT.

The genes are TRBV5-1 and TRBJ1-4; a possible D gene is TRBD1 (5 bases). V gave up 7 bases and J gave up 7 bases, with 17 bases separating them. The CDR3 loop spans 14 amino acids. Germline CDR1 reads SGHRS; CDR2 reads YFSETQ. In DNA form, the CDR3 reads TGCGCCAGCCGGGGCGGAGGGTACGGTGAAAAACTGTTTTTT. This encodes CASRGGGYGEKLFF.

This sequence joins TRBV10-3 and TRBJ2-7; maybe TRBD1 (6 bases). V lost 6 bases and J 2 bases, leaving 14 bases between the germline ends. CDR1 is ENHRY and CDR2 is SYGVKD in the germline V gene. This CDR3 contains 14 residues. The CDR3 DNA sequence: TGTGCCATCAGCGCAGGGGTAGATACCTACGAGCAGTACTTC. As protein: CAISAGVDTYEQYF.

The chain uses TRBV29-1 and TRBJ1-2; D remains ambiguous. Germline V gene sequence: CDR1 SQVTM, CDR2 ANQGSEA. The CDR3 spans 12 residues. V was shortened by 1 base and J by 0 bases, with 3 bases between the two germline ends. This CDR3 reads CSVEVTNYGYTF. The DNA for the CDR3 is TGCAGCGTTGAAGTCACTAACTATGGCTACACCTTC.

In this sample, this clone turned up a few times. Distinct nucleotide sequences in the sample also encode this CDR3. The rearrangement uses TRBV27 and TRBJ2-2; D not resolved. Between the trimmed V and J ends, which lost 3 bases and 3 bases, there was a span of 5 bases. This CDR3 is built from 13 residues. Germline V CDR1 and CDR2: MNHEY, SMNVEV (reference sequence). As DNA, the CDR3 is TGTGCCAGCAGTTTCAGTCACACCGGGGAGCTGTTTTTT. It encodes CASSFSHTGELFF.